The subject of this entry is one T cell receptor (beta chain). Its target is unknown. Libraries were prepared by immunoSEQ multiplex PCR; TCRdb keeps only in-frame clonotypes and omits some of them. The sample has about 37,000 clones; roughly four fifths are singletons. The record originates from a study of PD-L1 blockade in urothelial cancer. The V end lost 6 bases, the J end lost 1 base, and 7 bases lay between the germline ends. Germline values: CDR1 MDHEN, CDR2 SYDVKM. The CDR3 is 13 residues long. Overall study findings and caveats: Patients who had durable benefit saw their tumor-associated blood clones expand more at 3 weeks.

The receptor's source is a man in his fifties or sixties with urothelial cancer. Source: PBMCs, taken around atezolizumab (anti-PD-L1) treatment. J is TRBJ1-5 and V is TRBV28; D not resolved. This CDR3 reads CASRLDSNQPQHF. CDR3 in DNA: TGTGCCAGCAGGCTAGACAGCAATCAGCCCCAGCATTTT.